This T cell receptor beta chain was captured in a study of regulatory T cells in long-lasting Graves disease. The CDR3 runs 15 residues. J was trimmed by 5 bases and V by 6 bases; bases with no gene match: 11. The time point denotes: newly diagnosed GD, antithyroid drugs for less than 3 months. PBMC-derived RNA was used for the TCR library. Patients were from an endocrinology department in Xi'an, China. Points from the study as a whole: Persistent disease showed a preference for TRBV28, TRBJ1-2 and TRBJ2-5.

Building the TCR beta libraries relied on iRepertoire HTBI primers, and CDR3 regions underwent Arm-PCR. TCRdb reprocessed the multiplex PCR reads via MiXCR and lists one record per CDR3 protein. Of about 460,000 distinct CDR3 sequences listed, 14% are singletons. To note about this clonotype: Its antigen is unidentified.

The sample was also reused in another study, on T cells in Graves' hyperthyroidism and ophthalmopathy. That report adds: Orbital computed tomography and thyroid ultrasound, together with serum TRAb and thyroxine and clinical symptoms, were used for diagnoses. The model made its ophthalmopathy prediction, and onset followed a median about 5.9 months later.

This specimen was peripheral blood mononuclear cells (PBMCs), taken at new diagnosis, from a patient treated with antithyroid drugs. The chain is built from TRBV12-3 or TRBV12-4 and TRBJ2-3; 7 positions match TRBD2. This TCR was sampled from a woman aged 50 to 65 with Graves disease. The CDR3 coding sequence is TGTGCCAGCAGCACCAGACTAGGGAGGGTAGATACGCAGTATTTT. Amino acids: CASSTRLGRVDTQYF.